The 16 T cell receptor beta chains listed next were all sequenced from one sample in a study of graft-versus-host responses after intestinal transplantation. For these receptors, no antigen is known. The repertoire was sequenced with immunoSEQ multiplex PCR; TCRdb's copy has only in-frame clones and lacks some. Of roughly 90,000 clones listed, roughly 90% were seen once; the top ten hold around 0.3%. Specimen: unstimulated CD4+ T cells sorted from spleen or lymph node cells, collected before transplant. The receptors were sampled from a human donor who was the organ donor for an intestinal transplant.

V is TRBV5-4 and J is TRBJ2-5; TRBD1 aligns across 8 bases. V gave up 3 bases and J gave up 5 bases; unmatched junction bases: 9. Germline CDR1 reads SGHNT; CDR2 reads YYREEE (reference sequence). This CDR3 spans 15 amino acids. CDR3: CASSSTQGARETQYF. CDR3 nucleotides: TGTGCCAGCAGCTCCACCCAGGGGGCGAGGGAGACCCAGTACTTC.

The chain carries TRBV9 and TRBJ1-3, with D possibly TRBD1 on 6 matching bases. There are 15 residues in the CDR3. Germline V lookup: CDR1 SGDLS, CDR2 YYNGEE. Trimming shortened V by 2 bases and J by 2 bases, and 11 bases separated the two germline ends. CDR3 in DNA: TGTGCCAGCAGCGTGGGGGGGCCGGCTGGAAACACCATATATTTT. Protein sequence: CASSVGGPAGNTIYF.

V is TRBV5-1 and J is TRBJ2-3; D is possibly TRBD2 (6 bases). V lost 0 bases and J lost 5, with 13 bases in between. Germline CDR1 SGHRS, CDR2 YFSETQ. This CDR3 spans 15 amino acids. The CDR3 DNA reads TGCGCCAGCAGCTTGGATCCTGGGGGAGGAGATACGCAGTATTTT. It encodes CASSLDPGGGDTQYF.

This clone was observed once. The V gene is TRBV27, the J gene TRBJ2-5; TRBD2 matches 14 bases. The length of the CDR3 is 21 residues. The ends lost 6 bases at V and 0 bases at J; junction bases unmatched: 18. Germline V gene sequence: CDR1 MNHEY, CDR2 SMNVEV (reference sequence). CDR3: CASRRTGSPGLAGAYQETQYF. The CDR3 nucleotides read TGTGCCAGCAGGCGGACAGGTTCTCCGGGACTAGCGGGAGCCTACCAAGAGACCCAGTACTTC.

About this clone: The junction shows a germline mismatch at one end, possibly a read error. The V gene is TRBV7-7, the J gene TRBJ2-1; the D gene is possibly TRBD1 (5 bases). Germline lookup yields CDR1 SSHAT and CDR2 FNYEAQ (reference sequence). The CDR3 consists of 15 residues. DNA for the CDR3: TGTGCTAGCAGCTCGGGTGAGAAGGGGTTCAATGAGCAGTTCTTC. Its protein is CASSSGEKGFNEQFF.

The chain recombines TRBV30 with TRBJ1-3; D unresolved. V dropped 4 bases and J dropped 4 bases, with 5 bases sitting between them. The germline gives CDR1 GTSNPN, CDR2 SVGIG (reference sequence). The CDR3 is 11 amino acids. This CDR3 reads CAWTVGNTIYF. The CDR3 DNA reads TGTGCCTGGACCGTAGGAAACACCATATATTTT. The full variable domain, in which reference TRBV30 and TRBJ1-3 provide the parts outside the CDR3, is SQTIHQWPATLVQPVGSPLSLECTVEGTSNPNLYWYRQAAGRGLQLLFYSVGIGQISSEVPQNLSASRPQDRQFILSSKKLLLSDSGFYLCAWTVGNTIYFGEGSWLTVV.

The chain couples TRBV9 to TRBJ2-1; tentative D call: TRBD2 (6 bases). Germline V gene lookup returns CDR1 SGDLS and CDR2 YYNGEE. The V end was cut by 0 bases, the J end by 1 base, with 11 bases between. The CDR3 extends over 16 amino acids. CDR3 sequence (DNA): TGTGCCAGCAGCGTAGGCGGGACCGGTTCCTACAATGAGCAGTTCTTC. Translation: CASSVGGTGSYNEQFF.

The rearrangement joins TRBV30 to TRBJ2-5; TRBD2 matches 10 bases. Germline V gene data show CDR1 as GTSNPN and CDR2 as SVGIG (reference sequence). With 3 bases clipped from V and 5 bases from J, the junction kept 6 bases outside the gene matches. CDR3 length equals 14 residues. This chain's CDR3 is CAWRTSGGVETQYF. CDR3 bases: TGTGCCTGGAGAACCAGCGGGGGGGTGGAGACCCAGTACTTC.

This clone showed up just once. The V and J genes are TRBV2 and TRBJ2-5, with D hard to call. CDR3 size: 16 residues. Germline V lookup: CDR1 SNHLY, CDR2 FYNNEI. V dropped 1 base and J dropped 4 bases, with 16 bases sitting between them. The CDR3 reads CASSEDLVTVRETQYF. For the CDR3, the DNA is TGTGCCAGCAGTGAAGATCTTGTTACAGTCCGAGAGACCCAGTACTTC. Based on the CDR3 plus reference TRBV2 and TRBJ2-5, the full variable domain is EPEVTQTPSHQVTQMGQEVILRCVPISNHLYFYWYRQILGQKVEFLVSFYNNEISEKSEIFDDQFSVERPDGSNFTLKIRSTKLEDSAMYFCASSEDLVTVRETQYFGPGTRLLVL.

This sequence joins TRBV5-4 and TRBJ2-3; 7 bases are a match to TRBD2. Germline V lookup: CDR1 SGHNT, CDR2 YYREEE (reference sequence). The CDR3 is made up of 15 amino acids. Trimming took 3 bases from V and 6 from J; bases not matched to a gene: 10. The CDR3 spells CASSWGGLGRDTQYF. Written as DNA, the CDR3 is TGTGCCAGCAGCTGGGGGGGGTTAGGAAGGGATACGCAGTATTTT.

The chain employs TRBV11-3 and TRBJ2-7; perhaps TRBD1 as D (5 bases). The germline V gene has CDR1 SGHNT and CDR2 YENEEA. This CDR3 is built from 15 residues. V was clipped by 1 base and J by 0 bases, with 10 bases between them. The CDR3 DNA follows: TGTGCCAGCAGCTTAGGCCCAAGGGGCTCCTACGAGCAGTACTTC. Translated, it gives CASSLGPRGSYEQYF.

The rearrangement joins TRBV7-8 to TRBJ1-4; possibly TRBD1 for D (5 bases). The germline CDR1 and CDR2 sequences are SGHVS and FQNEAQ. This CDR3 comprises 13 residues. With 5 bases removed from V and 10 bases from J, the gap between germline ends came to 14 bases. The DNA for the CDR3 is TGTGCCAGCAGCCAGGGCGGGGATGGAAAACTGTTTTTT. This translates into CASSQGGDGKLFF.

The chain has TRBV5-5 and TRBJ1-4, with D maybe TRBD1 (5 bases). V lost 0 bases to trimming and J lost 2 bases, with 14 bases between them. Germline CDR1 is SGHKS and CDR2 is YYEKEE (reference sequence). The CDR3 covers 17 residues. For the CDR3, the DNA is TGTGCCAGCAGCTTGGCCAGTGGGGCAAGGACTAATGAAAAACTGTTTTTT. Its translation is CASSLASGARTNEKLFF.

This rearrangement joins TRBV5-5 to TRBJ2-2; the match to TRBD2 covers 15 bases. V gave up 1 base and J gave up 3 bases; unmatched junction bases: 7. CDR3 size: 19 residues. CDR1 is SGHKS and CDR2 is YYEKEE in the germline V gene (reference sequence). Written as DNA, the CDR3 is TGTGCCAGCAGCTTGAGGGGGACTAGCGGGGGGCCGTACACCGGGGAGCTGTTTTTT. This sequence encodes CASSLRGTSGGPYTGELFF.

This clone was counted between two and nine times. J is TRBJ2-1 and V is TRBV5-4; 7 bases match TRBD2. Germline V gives CDR1 SGHNT, CDR2 YYREEE (reference sequence). V lost 1 base, J lost 4 bases, and 17 bases stayed unmatched. The CDR3 consists of 19 residues. CDR3 DNA sequence: TGTGCCAGCAGCTTGCCCTCGGGGAAAGGGAGGGCGATTTACAATGAGCAGTTCTTC. Its protein product is CASSLPSGKGRAIYNEQFF.

The chain is built from TRBV6-5 and TRBJ1-1; weak D call: TRBD1 (6 bases). Germline V gives CDR1 MNHEY, CDR2 SVGAGI. The CDR3 has 14 residues. The germline V and J ends were trimmed by 2 bases and 4 bases, with 11 bases remaining between them. In DNA form, the CDR3 reads TGTGCCAGCAGTTACCGGACAGAGAGCACTGAAGCTTTCTTT. Protein sequence: CASSYRTESTEAFF.